The 32 T cell receptor beta chains below come from one sample, sequenced in a study of beta chain features in type 1 diabetes. Of the isolated RNA, all was reverse transcribed, and so the sequenced material was expressed TCRB transcripts. Profiled with immunoSEQ multiplex PCR; TCRdb holds only in-frame clones, not every one. This table has 810,000 or so clones, roughly 17% appearing once. The sample comprised naive CD4+ T cells from blood. The source of these receptors is a woman aged 18-30 years in good health.

This clone appeared a few times. The V gene is TRBV19, the J gene TRBJ2-2; D is possibly TRBD1 (5 bases). With 9 bases removed from V and 4 bases from J, the gap between germline ends came to 12 bases. The CDR3 is 13 residues long. CDR1 and CDR2 (germline): LNHDA, SQIVND (reference sequence). CDR3 residues: CASSRDRTGELFF. CDR3 DNA sequence: TGTGCCAGCTCCAGGGATCGCACCGGGGAGCTGTTTTTT.

The V call is TRBV4-2, the J call TRBJ1-2, with D uncertain. The ends were cut back, 2 bases at V and 4 bases at J, with 14 bases in the middle. The CDR3 contains 15 residues. From germline, CDR1 is LGHNA and CDR2 YNFKEQ. The CDR3 DNA sequence: TGTGCCAGCAGCCAACGAGGAGGTAGAGGCTATGGCTACACCTTC. Protein: CASSQRGGRGYGYTF.

As for this clone: The sample contains more than one DNA sequence encoding this CDR3. The V gene is TRBV7-9, the J gene TRBJ1-1; no definite D call. The CDR3 covers 14 residues. The V gene's germline CDR1 is SEHNR and CDR2 FQNEAQ (reference sequence). With 1 base removed from V and 0 bases from J, the gap between germline ends came to 6 bases. In nucleotides, the CDR3 is TGTGCCAGCAGCTTAGGAGGGATGAACACTGAAGCTTTCTTT. This gives the protein CASSLGGMNTEAFF.

V gene TRBV18 combines with J gene TRBJ2-7, with 7 nucleotides matching TRBD1. CDR3 size: 15 residues. Germline CDR1 is KGHSH and CDR2 is LQKENI. With 3 bases clipped from V and 3 bases from J, the junction kept 8 bases outside the gene matches. In DNA form, the CDR3 reads TGTGCCAGCTCACCCCCGGGACAGCGAAACTACGAGCAGTACTTC. Protein: CASSPPGQRNYEQYF.

The CDR3 loop reads CASSPGQAYYEQYF. The CDR3 nucleotides are TGTGCCAGCTCACCGGGACAGGCATACTACGAGCAGTACTTC. The J gene is TRBJ2-7, the V gene TRBV18; 8 nucleotides align to TRBD1. The V gene's germline CDR1 is KGHSH and CDR2 LQKENI. The length of the CDR3 is 14 residues. Trimming at V came to 3 bases and at J to 3 bases, leaving 4 bases not matched to a gene.

This clone has a handful of counts. This chain links TRBV15 with TRBJ2-2; 12 bases fit TRBD1. Trimming at V came to 8 bases and at J to 6 bases, leaving 7 bases not matched to a gene. Germline values: CDR1 LNHNV, CDR2 YYDKDF (reference sequence). The CDR3 covers 15 residues. CDR3 sequence: CATGGQGAFAGELFF. As DNA, the CDR3 is TGTGCCACCGGGGGACAGGGGGCTTTCGCCGGGGAGCTGTTTTTT.

This clone was detected a few times. The rearrangement joins TRBV21-1 to TRBJ2-7; no DNA check was done on the table's D call, TRBD1. TRBV21-1 is a known pseudogene. CDR3 size: 16 residues. CDR3 protein: CASTRQPGQGEGEQYF. For the CDR3, the DNA is TGTGCCAGCACCAGACAACCGGGACAGGGGGAGGGCGAGCAGTACTTC.

The chain uses TRBV18 and TRBJ2-7, with D tentatively TRBD1 (6 bases). This CDR3 has 15 residues. Trimming took off 0 bases at V and 6 bases at J, with 15 bases between the two ends. CDR1 KGHSH and CDR2 LQKENI come from the germline V gene. The chain's CDR3 is CASSPPAGAVTEQYF. The DNA for the CDR3 is TGTGCCAGCTCACCACCCGCAGGGGCGGTTACCGAGCAGTACTTC.

This clone was observed a handful of times. The chain is built from TRBV7-2 and TRBJ2-5; D gene ambiguous. There are 13 residues in the CDR3. Trimming removed 3 bases from V and 4 bases from J, with 9 bases in between. CDR1 and CDR2 from the germline V gene are SGHTA and FQGNSA. The CDR3: CASSFAAGETQYF. The CDR3 DNA reads TGTGCCAGCAGCTTCGCCGCAGGAGAGACCCAGTACTTC.

V gene TRBV18 combines with J gene TRBJ2-5; D ambiguous. The CDR3 covers 14 residues. Germline V gene sequence: CDR1 KGHSH, CDR2 LQKENI. V was shortened by 4 bases and J by 4 bases, with 13 bases between the two germline ends. The CDR3 nucleotides read TGTGCCAGCTCACGGTCCCGGACGTCAGAGACCCAGTACTTC. Protein sequence: CASSRSRTSETQYF.

This clone has just one count. This sequence joins TRBV4-1 and TRBJ1-4; D unresolved. Deletions cut 1 base from V and 10 bases from J, with 7 bases between. Looked up from germline, CDR1 is MGHRA and CDR2 is YSYEKL. The CDR3 runs 12 residues. CDR3 DNA: TGCGCCAGCAGCCAAGGCCTGGGAAAACTGTTTTTT. It is translated as CASSQGLGKLFF.

This chain connects TRBV28 to TRBJ2-1, with D perhaps TRBD1 (5 bases). V was trimmed by 3 bases and J by 0 bases, leaving 12 bases between them. The CDR3 is 16 amino acids. CDR1 MDHEN and CDR2 SYDVKM come from the germline V gene. CDR3 sequence (DNA): TGTGCCAGCAGTTTGGGGCGATTAAGCTCCTACAATGAGCAGTTCTTC. The encoded protein is CASSLGRLSSYNEQFF.

This clone was seen more than once but under ten times. The CDR3 region is CASSQFGGRNTEAFF. The CDR3 DNA is TGTGCCAGCAGCCAATTTGGGGGTCGGAACACTGAAGCTTTCTTT. V usage is TRBV7-2 and J usage is TRBJ1-1; D may be TRBD1 (5 bases). Looked up from germline, CDR1 is SGHTA and CDR2 is FQGNSA. The CDR3 loop spans 15 amino acids. V dropped 5 bases and J dropped 1 base, with 14 bases sitting between them.

In its sample, this clone was seen a few times. This chain links TRBV7-3 with TRBJ2-1; the match to TRBD2 covers 10 bases. CDR1 and CDR2 from the germline V gene are SGHTA and FQGTGA. V shed 5 bases, J shed 7 bases, and the junction held 5 bases outside the gene matches. The CDR3 runs to 14 residues. The CDR3 is CASSINSGRNEQFF. The CDR3 DNA sequence: TGTGCCAGCAGCATAAATAGCGGGAGGAATGAGCAGTTCTTC.

V usage is TRBV5-1 and J usage is TRBJ2-7; 10 bases are a match to TRBD2. The CDR3 is 14 residues long. The junction had 11 bases not matched to a gene; V was cut back by 9 bases and J by 5 bases. Germline CDR1 is SGHRS and CDR2 is YFSETQ. In DNA form, the CDR3 reads TGCGCCACCAGGGTCCTAGCGGGAGCCCACGAGCAGTACTTC. Encoded protein: CATRVLAGAHEQYF. Complete variable domain (other parts from reference TRBV5-1 and TRBJ2-7): KAGVTQTPRYLIKTRGQQVTLSCSPISGHRSVSWYQQTPGQGLQFLFEYFSETQRNKGNFPGRFSGRQFSNSRSEMNVSTLELGDSALYLCATRVLAGAHEQYFGPGTRLTVT.

The chain employs TRBV4-3 and TRBJ1-2, with 10 bases fitting TRBD1. J gave up 7 bases and V 4 bases, and 18 bases lay outside the gene matches. CDR3 length: 18 amino acids. CDR1 LGHNA and CDR2 YSLEER come from the germline V gene. CDR3 loop: CASSPENGWDRGNGGYTF. The CDR3 nucleotides are TGCGCCAGCAGCCCCGAGAATGGGTGGGACAGGGGAAACGGTGGCTACACCTTC.

This clone appeared a few times. The gene calls are TRBV7-2 and TRBJ2-5; TRBD1 might be the D (5 bases). Trimming stripped 5 bases from V and 5 bases from J, with 9 bases between. CDR3 length equals 12 residues. The germline V gene encodes CDR1 SGHTA and CDR2 FQGNSA. CDR3 DNA sequence: TGTGCCAGCAGCAGGGCAGGGGAGACCCAGTACTTC. Amino acids: CASSRAGETQYF.

This chain links TRBV5-4 with TRBJ2-7, with D uncertain. Germline CDR1 and CDR2: SGHNT and YYREEE (reference sequence). V lost 2 bases to trimming and J lost 1 base, with 10 bases between them. The CDR3 loop spans 14 amino acids. In DNA, the CDR3 is TGTGCCAGCAGCTTTCAGTCCGGGTCCTACGAGCAGTACTTC. This gives the protein CASSFQSGSYEQYF.

The chain uses TRBV5-1 and TRBJ2-3; D is unresolved. V was trimmed by 0 bases and J by 1 base, leaving 6 bases between them. The CDR3 has 14 residues. Germline assignment: CDR1 SGHRS and CDR2 YFSETQ. The CDR3 DNA is TGCGCCAGCAGCTTGGTAGGGCGCACAGATACGCAGTATTTT. It encodes CASSLVGRTDTQYF.

On this clone itself: One end of the junction is discordant with germline, which a read error may explain. The V gene is TRBV19, the J gene TRBJ2-3; 14 positions match TRBD2. This CDR3 is 14 amino acids long. Germline CDR1 is LNHDA and CDR2 is SQIVND (reference sequence). The CDR3, as DNA: TGTGCCAGTAGTACGGGGACTAGCGGGAGAGAGGCGAATTTT. Residues: CASSTGTSGREANF.

This clone has more than one count but fewer than ten. The V call is TRBV5-1, the J call TRBJ2-1; D is possibly TRBD1 or TRBD2 (5 bases each). The CDR3 is made up of 16 amino acids. V was cut by 5 bases and J by 5 bases, with 20 bases left in between. Per germline, CDR1 SGHRS and CDR2 YFSETQ. As DNA, the CDR3 is TGCGCCAGCAGACCATCAACCTTGGGACGCAACAATGAGCAGTTCTTC. Protein product: CASRPSTLGRNNEQFF.

The rearrangement joins TRBV5-1 to TRBJ2-7, with a possible D match to TRBD1 (5 bases). The CDR3 length is 14 residues. Looked up from germline, CDR1 is SGHRS and CDR2 is YFSETQ. With 3 bases removed from V and 3 bases from J, the gap between germline ends came to 13 bases. CDR3 amino acids: CASSSSPRVYEQYF. CDR3 nucleotides: TGCGCCAGCAGCTCCTCTCCCAGGGTCTACGAGCAGTACTTC.

The chain recombines TRBV28 with TRBJ1-5; TRBD1 might be the D (5 bases). The CDR3 covers 16 residues. Germline V gene lookup returns CDR1 MDHEN and CDR2 SYDVKM. The V and J ends lost 2 bases and 1 base respectively, with 12 bases between them. In DNA, the CDR3 is TGTGCCAGCAGTTTAGGGGGACTGTTCAGCAATCAGCCCCAGCATTTT. Encoded protein: CASSLGGLFSNQPQHF.

There are a few counts of this clone. The chain uses TRBV7-9 and TRBJ2-3; perhaps TRBD2 as D (6 bases). V lost 2 bases and J lost 0, with 12 bases in between. The CDR3 sequence is 16 residues long. Germline loops: CDR1 SEHNR, CDR2 FQNEAQ (reference sequence). The chain's CDR3 is CASSLFGDLSTDTQYF. CDR3 DNA: TGTGCCAGCAGCTTATTTGGGGACTTAAGCACAGATACGCAGTATTTT.

Note on this clone: The junction does not match germline at one end; this may be a read error. V usage is TRBV5-4 and J usage is TRBJ1-2; the match to TRBD1 covers 10 bases. This CDR3 comprises 16 residues. The V gene's germline CDR1 is SGHNT and CDR2 YYREEE (reference sequence). CDR3 sequence: CASSQHGGQGSDGYTF. CDR3 nucleotides: TGCGCCAGCAGCCAGCATGGGGGACAGGGGTCTGATGGCTACACCTTC.

This clone was seen a few times. The genes are TRBV18 and TRBJ1-1; D is uncertain. From germline, CDR1 is KGHSH and CDR2 LQKENI. Trimming left V 5 bases short and J 1 base short, with 8 bases between. This CDR3 has 13 amino acids. The CDR3 DNA reads TGTGCCAGCTCATCCTCAGAGAACACTGAAGCTTTCTTT. The encoded protein is CASSSSENTEAFF.

This clone has only a few counts. This rearrangement joins TRBV11-1 to TRBJ2-3; 7 bases match TRBD2. This CDR3 contains 16 residues. With V trimmed by 3 bases and J by 1 base, 7 bases remained unmatched. CDR1 is SGHAT and CDR2 is FQDESV in the germline V gene (reference sequence). CDR3 DNA sequence: TGTGCCAGCAGCTTTCGGGAGGCGCAGCGCACAGATACGCAGTATTTT. Protein product: CASSFREAQRTDTQYF.

This clone was detected a few times. This chain uses TRBV5-1 with TRBJ2-3; tentatively, D is TRBD1 (6 bases). CDR3 length: 14 amino acids. V was shortened by 5 bases and J by 0 bases, with 10 bases between the two germline ends. CDR1 and CDR2 (germline): SGHRS, YFSETQ. The CDR3 spells CASRGGASTDTQYF. CDR3 bases: TGCGCCAGCAGAGGGGGAGCCAGCACAGATACGCAGTATTTT. Full variable domain (outside the CDR3, taken from reference TRBV5-1 and TRBJ2-3): KAGVTQTPRYLIKTRGQQVTLSCSPISGHRSVSWYQQTPGQGLQFLFEYFSETQRNKGNFPGRFSGRQFSNSRSEMNVSTLELGDSALYLCASRGGASTDTQYFGPGTRLTVL.

This clone was observed a few times. J is TRBJ1-2 and V is TRBV4-3; 7 bases map to TRBD1. Trimming removed 0 bases from V and 8 bases from J; junction bases left unmatched: 6. Per germline, CDR1 LGHNA and CDR2 YSLEER. This CDR3 comprises 14 residues. The CDR3 here is CASSQDLRGRGYTF. As DNA, the CDR3 is TGCGCCAGCAGCCAAGATCTGAGGGGGCGAGGCTACACCTTC.

This clone turned up a few times. The CDR3 spells CAISESRIMDGNTIYF. The CDR3 nucleotides read TGTGCCATCAGTGAGTCGAGAATAATGGATGGAAACACCATATATTTT. The rearrangement joins TRBV10-3 to TRBJ1-3; D unresolved. Looked up from germline, CDR1 is ENHRY and CDR2 is SYGVKD. Trimming took 0 bases from V and 3 from J, leaving 12 bases between them. This CDR3 has 16 residues.

A few counts support this clone. The sample contains more than one DNA sequence encoding this CDR3. The chain recombines TRBV4-2 with TRBJ1-1; possibly TRBD1 for D (6 bases). V was shortened by 0 bases and J by 4 bases, with 9 bases between the two germline ends. The germline V gene encodes CDR1 LGHNA and CDR2 YNFKEQ. The CDR3 has 14 residues. The chain's CDR3 is CASSQDRRGTEAFF. Here the CDR3 DNA reads TGTGCCAGCAGCCAAGACCGCAGGGGCACTGAAGCTTTCTTT.

The J gene is TRBJ2-3, the V gene TRBV7-9, with D maybe TRBD2 (6 bases). V was cut by 1 base and J by 3 bases, with 11 bases left in between. CDR3 length: 15 residues. Per the germline V gene, CDR1 is SEHNR and CDR2 is FQNEAQ (reference sequence). In DNA, the CDR3 is TGTGCCAGCAGCTTAGGCGGAGGGGAGACAGATACGCAGTATTTT. It specifies CASSLGGGETDTQYF.